Listed here is a single TCR beta chain. Its antigen remains unknown. This sample is drawn from a study of T cell repertoires in cytomegalovirus infection. About the study: CMV epitopes that were recently identified and HLA-C-restricted were used alongside well-studied HLA-B-restricted ones.

MiXCR, applied by TCRdb to the reads, yields one record per CDR3 protein. The data hold some 940,000 distinct CDR3 sequences, with around 30% observed a single time. CDR1 and CDR2 from the germline V gene are DFQATT and SNEGSKA (reference sequence). Trimming took 0 bases from V and 4 from J, leaving 12 bases between them. The length of the CDR3 is 14 residues. This specimen consisted of cultured CD8+ T cells from PBMCs, obtained from culture after CMV antigen stimulation. The receptor was derived from a human donor in good health (CMV status not recorded). Some clones in this sample may be carry-over from other donors' samples. This chain joins TRBV20-1 and TRBJ1-2; no clear D gene. CDR3 amino acids: CSARDLAPSYGYTF. The CDR3 DNA sequence: TGCAGTGCTAGAGATTTGGCGCCTAGCTATGGCTACACCTTC.